These 31 T cell receptor beta chains came from one sample sequenced in a study of blood T cell repertoires in COVID-19 (dated by TCRdb to 2018 to 2021). The library was obtained by the immunoSEQ multiplex PCR assay. TCRdb took this table from immuneACCESS and kept in-frame rearrangements with V and J called. Such tables lack part of the clones; where checked against another copy, unresolved V genes explain under half of the gap, and the rest is unexplained. In all, the sample holds 330,000 or so clones, and about nine tenths of those were seen once. Over 1% of the sample comes from the top ten. Sequencing input: PBMCs or T cells enriched from blood (not recorded which). These receptors were collected from a woman aged 30 to 39 who had been exposed to COVID-19.

This chain uses TRBV28 with TRBJ1-3; weak D call: TRBD1 (6 bases). The germline CDR1 and CDR2 sequences are MDHEN and SYDVKM. V was cut by 8 bases and J by 0 bases, with 14 bases left in between. The CDR3 spans 15 residues. CDR3 in amino acids: CASGGQGISGNTIYF. The CDR3 nucleotides read TGTGCCAGCGGAGGCCAGGGGATCTCTGGAAACACCATATATTTT.

The chain is built from TRBV5-1 and TRBJ1-1, with D hard to call. The CDR3 sequence is 14 residues long. The germline V and J ends were trimmed by 1 base and 7 bases, with 14 bases remaining between them. Germline V gene lookup returns CDR1 SGHRS and CDR2 YFSETQ. In DNA form, the CDR3 reads TGCGCCAGCAGCTTGTCGAGGCCCACGGATGAAGCTTTCTTT. It is translated as CASSLSRPTDEAFF.

CDR3 loop: CASSYSGAGRELFF. CDR3 in DNA: TGTGCCAGCAGTTACTCAGGAGCGGGAAGGGAGCTGTTTTTT. V usage is TRBV6-5 and J usage is TRBJ2-2, with 7 bases aligning to TRBD2. Germline V gives CDR1 MNHEY, CDR2 SVGAGI. After removal of 0 bases from V and 9 bases from J, the junction contained 4 bases not matched to a gene. The CDR3 loop spans 14 amino acids.

The chain couples TRBV28 to TRBJ2-1; D not resolved. The CDR3 is 14 residues long. Deletions cut 5 bases from V and 9 bases from J, with 17 bases between. CDR1 is MDHEN and CDR2 is SYDVKM in the germline V gene. DNA for the CDR3: TGTGCCAGCAGTCCAATGGGCGAGAGCACTGAGCAGTTCTTC. The encoded protein is CASSPMGESTEQFF.

As DNA, the CDR3 is TGCGCCACCTCTGGGGGGGGGAGAGTTACCGCGAACACCGGGGAGCTGTTTTTT. It is translated as CATSGGGRVTANTGELFF. V is TRBV5-1 and J is TRBJ2-2; 7 bases map to TRBD2. This CDR3 has 18 amino acids. CDR1 and CDR2 (germline): SGHRS, YFSETQ. J gave up 0 bases and V 9 bases, and 17 bases lay outside the gene matches.

This clone was observed a single time. The chain carries TRBV4-1 and TRBJ2-3; 8 nucleotides agree with TRBD2. The CDR3 extends over 15 amino acids. V lost 0 bases to trimming and J lost 5 bases; unmatched junction nucleotides: 4. Germline V gene data show CDR1 as MGHRA and CDR2 as YSYEKL. The CDR3 region is CASSQEPLAGDTQYF. CDR3 nucleotides: TGCGCCAGCAGCCAAGAGCCGCTAGCGGGAGATACGCAGTATTTT.

The rearrangement joins TRBV18 to TRBJ2-1; possible D gene TRBD2, 6 bases. The V end lost 2 bases, the J end lost 4 bases, and 12 bases lay between the germline ends. The CDR3 spans 15 residues. Germline CDR1 reads KGHSH; CDR2 reads LQKENI. CDR3 nucleotide sequence: TGTGCCAGCTCACCAGGGCGGGGAAGTTACAATGAGCAGTTCTTC. Amino acid sequence: CASSPGRGSYNEQFF.

The chain couples TRBV4-1 to TRBJ1-1; D might be TRBD1 (6 bases). The CDR3 is 13 residues long. Germline V gene lookup returns CDR1 MGHRA and CDR2 YSYEKL. The germline V and J ends were trimmed by 0 bases and 11 bases, with 13 bases remaining between them. The CDR3 loop reads CASSQDQGSSAFF. Here the CDR3 DNA reads TGCGCCAGCAGCCAAGATCAGGGGAGTAGTGCTTTCTTT.

The V and J genes are TRBV3-1 (or the pseudogene TRBV3-2) and TRBJ2-5, with D perhaps matching TRBD2 (5 bases). Looked up from germline, CDR1 is LGHDT and CDR2 is YNNKEL (reference sequence). V was pared by 0 bases and J by 6 bases, with 8 bases between. CDR3 length equals 13 residues. The CDR3 sequence: CASSQDRGQTQYF. The CDR3 coding sequence is TGTGCCAGCAGCCAAGACCGGGGTCAGACCCAGTACTTC.

This clone was found once. This chain joins TRBV28 and TRBJ2-1; D uncertain. The V end lost 3 bases, the J end lost 4 bases, and 7 bases lay between the germline ends. The germline gives CDR1 MDHEN, CDR2 SYDVKM. There are 13 residues in the CDR3. The CDR3 sequence: CASSFGYYNEQFF. CDR3 nucleotide sequence: TGTGCCAGCAGTTTCGGGTATTACAATGAGCAGTTCTTC.

The CDR3 here is CASSPGTSGMGLQETQYF. In nucleotides, the CDR3 is TGTGCCAGCTCACCGGGGACTAGCGGGATGGGCCTACAAGAGACCCAGTACTTC. The chain links TRBV18 to TRBJ2-5; the match to TRBD2 covers 13 bases. CDR3 length: 18 amino acids. The germline V gene encodes CDR1 KGHSH and CDR2 LQKENI. V was pared by 3 bases and J by 2 bases, with 9 bases of the junction left unmatched.

The chain joins TRBV28 to TRBJ2-1; 10 nucleotides match TRBD2. The CDR3 runs to 15 residues. Trimming cost V 3 bases and J 7 bases; bases outside gene matches: 6. From germline, CDR1 is MDHEN and CDR2 SYDVKM. The CDR3 protein is CASSLSGRAPNEQFF. The CDR3 coding sequence is TGTGCCAGCAGTTTGAGCGGGAGGGCCCCAAATGAGCAGTTCTTC.

The chain couples TRBV11-3 to TRBJ1-1, with D possibly matching TRBD1 (5 bases). This CDR3 has 12 residues. Germline V gene sequence: CDR1 SGHNT, CDR2 YENEEA. The ends were cut back, 1 base at V and 7 bases at J, with 7 bases in the middle. Here the CDR3 reads CASSLAQGEAFF. DNA of the CDR3: TGTGCCAGCAGCTTAGCCCAGGGTGAAGCTTTCTTT.

This clone has only one observation. The chain joins TRBV11-2 to TRBJ1-1, with D possibly TRBD1 on 6 matching bases. The ends were cut back, 5 bases at V and 4 bases at J, with 14 bases in the middle. Germline V CDR1 and CDR2: SGHAT, FQNNGV. CDR3 length: 14 residues. CDR3 region: CASSQGVGATEAFF. The CDR3 region has the DNA TGTGCCAGCAGCCAAGGGGTGGGGGCCACTGAAGCTTTCTTT. The full variable domain, its missing parts supplied by reference TRBV11-2 and TRBJ1-1, is EAGVAQSPRYKIIEKRQSVAFWCNPISGHATLYWYQQILGQGPKLLIQFQNNGVVDDSQLPKDRFSAERLKGVDSTLKIQPAKLEDSAVYLCASSQGVGATEAFFGQGTRLTVV.

This clone appeared a few times. Different DNA sequences within this sample yield the same CDR3. The chain uses TRBV6-1 and TRBJ2-7; 11 bases match TRBD2. Germline V gene data show CDR1 as MNHNS and CDR2 as SASEGT. The V and J ends lost 1 base and 3 bases, in that order; junction bases with no gene match: 2. The CDR3 sequence is 15 residues long. The CDR3 loop reads CASSEGTSGSYEQYF. The CDR3 DNA is TGTGCCAGCAGTGAAGGTACTAGCGGGAGCTACGAGCAGTACTTC.

CDR3 DNA sequence: TGTGCAAGTCGCTCCCTGGGACTAGCGAGCGACGAGCAGTACTTC. Translated, it gives CASRSLGLASDEQYF. This chain joins TRBV12-2 and TRBJ2-7; TRBD2, the table's D call, lacks a check against the DNA. TRBV12-2 is described as a pseudogene. The CDR3 sequence is 15 residues long.

This clone turned up a few times. The chain couples TRBV4-1 to TRBJ1-1; D unresolved. This CDR3 is 13 amino acids long. Trimming left V 0 bases short and J 8 bases short, with 10 bases between. The germline gives CDR1 MGHRA, CDR2 YSYEKL. In nucleotides, the CDR3 is TGCGCCAGCAGCCAAGAGGTGGGCAGGGAAGCTTTCTTT. This encodes CASSQEVGREAFF.

The chain uses TRBV27 and TRBJ2-7; TRBD2 matches 7 bases. Germline CDR1 is MNHEY and CDR2 is SMNVEV (reference sequence). The V segment lost 3 bases and the J segment 0 bases; nucleotides outside the gene matches: 5. The CDR3 loop spans 15 amino acids. CDR3: CASSLTSWSSYEQYF. CDR3 bases: TGTGCCAGCAGTTTGACTAGCTGGAGCTCCTACGAGCAGTACTTC.

The V call is TRBV19, the J call TRBJ2-5, with 8 bases matching TRBD1. Trimming took 6 bases from V and 2 from J; bases not matched to a gene: 2. Germline V gene lookup returns CDR1 LNHDA and CDR2 SQIVND (reference sequence). This CDR3 comprises 13 residues. CDR3 in DNA: TGTGCCAGTAGAGACAGGGGTCAAGAGACCCAGTACTTC. As protein: CASRDRGQETQYF. The complete variable domain, with remaining parts taken from reference TRBV19 and TRBJ2-5, reads DGGITQSPKYLFRKEGQNVTLSCEQNLNHDAMYWYRQDPGQGLRLIYYSQIVNDFQKGDIAEGYSVSREKKESFPLTVTSAQKNPTAFYLCASRDRGQETQYFGPGTRLLVL.

In its sample, this clone was seen once. The chain joins TRBV11-3 to TRBJ2-2; TRBD2 is a possible D gene (6 bases). V lost 5 bases, J lost 1 base, and 14 bases lay in between. Per germline, CDR1 SGHNT and CDR2 YENEEA. The CDR3 loop spans 16 amino acids. As DNA, the CDR3 is TGTGCCAGCAGCGGGAGGAGCGGACAGAACACCGGGGAGCTGTTTTTT. Amino acids: CASSGRSGQNTGELFF.

The chain combines TRBV9 with TRBJ1-6; TRBD1 matches at 7 bases. This CDR3 is built from 16 residues. CDR1 and CDR2 (germline): SGDLS, YYNGEE. V shed 0 bases and J 3 bases; nucleotides not matched to a gene: 3. DNA for the CDR3: TGTGCCAGCAGCGTAGATCCAGGGGGCTATAATTCACCCCTCCACTTT. Amino acid sequence: CASSVDPGGYNSPLHF.

The genes are TRBV5-4 and TRBJ1-1, with 10 nucleotides matching TRBD1. Trimming took 4 bases from V and 7 from J; bases not matched to a gene: 10. The CDR3 contains 15 residues. Germline CDR1 and CDR2: SGHNT and YYREEE (reference sequence). CDR3 protein: CASSRGGTGVREAFF. The CDR3 nucleotides read TGTGCCAGCAGCCGCGGGGGGACAGGGGTACGTGAAGCTTTCTTT.

The V call is TRBV10-3, the J call TRBJ2-1; maybe TRBD1 (7 bases). From germline, CDR1 is ENHRY and CDR2 SYGVKD. This CDR3 has 15 residues. V lost 11 bases to trimming and J lost 4 bases, with 21 bases between them. The CDR3 coding sequence is TGTGCCTCACTTCGCGGGACAGCCGATTACAATGAGCAGTTCTTC. Its protein is CASLRGTADYNEQFF.

The chain recombines TRBV28 with TRBJ1-3; TRBD1 matches at 11 bases. CDR1 and CDR2 from the germline V gene are MDHEN and SYDVKM. The CDR3 runs to 17 residues. The J segment lost 9 bases and the V segment lost 2 bases, leaving 12 bases of the junction unmatched. CDR3 coding DNA: TGTGCCAGCAGTTTACCCTCGGGACAGGGGGACCGTCCCACCATATATTTT. Protein sequence: CASSLPSGQGDRPTIYF.

This clone was detected only once. The rearrangement links TRBV3-1 (or the pseudogene TRBV3-2) to TRBJ1-6; 7 nucleotides match TRBD1. This CDR3 is 13 amino acids long. Germline CDR1 is LGHDT and CDR2 is YNNKEL (reference sequence). The junction had 1 base not matched to a gene; V was cut back by 3 bases and J by 8 bases. The CDR3 loop is CASSQQGDSPLHF. The CDR3 nucleotides read TGTGCCAGCAGCCAGCAGGGGGATTCACCCCTCCACTTT.

J is TRBJ1-6 and V is TRBV7-4; unclear D gene. Germline V gives CDR1 SGHVT, CDR2 SQSDAQ. With 5 bases removed from V and 10 bases from J, the gap between germline ends came to 15 bases. The CDR3 has 14 amino acids. CDR3: CASSPPAARSPLHF. In DNA, the CDR3 is TGTGCCAGCAGCCCCCCGGCGGCGAGATCACCCCTCCACTTT. Full variable domain (rest looked up from reference TRBV7-4 and TRBJ1-6): GAGVSQSPRYKVAKRGRDVALRCDSISGHVTLYWYRQTLGQGSEVLTYSQSDAQRDKSGRPSGRFSAERPERSVSTLKIQRTEQGDSAVYLCASSPPAARSPLHFGNGTRLTVT.

The V gene is TRBV27, the J gene TRBJ1-6; no reliable D call. The CDR3 contains 13 residues. Germline CDR1 reads MNHEY; CDR2 reads SMNVEV (reference sequence). V lost 3 bases and J lost 7, with 7 bases in between. CDR3 bases: TGTGCCAGCAGTTTCGACGGGAATTCACCCCTCCACTTT. Its protein is CASSFDGNSPLHF.

V gene TRBV3-1 (or the pseudogene TRBV3-2) combines with J gene TRBJ2-1; 9 nucleotides match TRBD1. Germline CDR1 and CDR2: LGHDT and YNNKEL (reference sequence). The CDR3 contains 16 residues. Unmatched junction bases numbered 9, after V lost 2 bases and J lost 7 bases. The CDR3, as DNA: TGTGCCAGCAGCCAACTGGGACAGGGCCGAGTAAATGAGCAGTTCTTC. Translating it yields CASSQLGQGRVNEQFF.

This clone was observed a single time. J is TRBJ2-5 and V is TRBV5-1; 7 positions match TRBD1. The junction had 7 bases not matched to a gene; V was cut back by 4 bases and J by 1 base. The CDR3 spans 15 residues. Germline CDR1 SGHRS, CDR2 YFSETQ. CDR3 residues: CASSPSDRSQETQYF. The CDR3 coding sequence is TGCGCCAGCAGCCCCTCGGACAGGAGCCAAGAGACCCAGTACTTC.

The chain has TRBV2 and TRBJ2-7; 14 bases match TRBD2. There are 13 residues in the CDR3. The germline V gene encodes CDR1 SNHLY and CDR2 FYNNEI. V was pared by 11 bases and J by 4 bases, with 4 bases of the junction left unmatched. The CDR3 is CACGLAGGYEQYF. The CDR3 coding sequence is TGTGCCTGTGGACTAGCGGGGGGATACGAGCAGTACTTC.

CDR3 DNA: TGTGCCAGCTCACCACTGTCGGGACAGCAACATAAGCAGTTCTTC. Its protein product is CASSPLSGQQHKQFF. The genes are TRBV18 and TRBJ2-1; 7 positions agree with TRBD1. CDR1 is KGHSH and CDR2 is LQKENI in the germline V gene. This CDR3 is built from 15 residues. V shed 1 base, J shed 11 bases, and the junction held 11 bases outside the gene matches.